The 14 T cell receptor beta chains below were found in one sample sequenced in a study of shared clonotypes between healthy human individuals. Profiling relied on immunoSEQ multiplex PCR, and the TCRdb table lists in-frame clones only, not all of them. Found here are about 2.4 million clones, 93% of them singletons; the top ten hold approximately 0.35%. Specimen: naive CD4+ T cells from PBMCs. Subset in this sample: CD45RA+ positively selected. Receptors were obtained from a man younger than 30 in good health. Some clones in this sample may be carry-over from other donors' samples.

The V call is TRBV29-1, the J call TRBJ1-4; D is uncertain. V was trimmed by 4 bases and J by 8 bases, leaving 14 bases between them. CDR1 and CDR2 (germline): SQVTM, ANQGSEA. This CDR3 spans 13 amino acids. This chain's CDR3 is CSVGSGYNEKLFF. The CDR3 bases are TGCAGCGTTGGGTCGGGTTATAACGAAAAACTGTTTTTT.

The chain joins TRBV10-3 to TRBJ2-1, with D hard to call. Germline values: CDR1 ENHRY, CDR2 SYGVKD. The V gene lost 1 base and the J gene lost 5 bases, with 3 bases spanning the gap. The length of the CDR3 is 12 residues. CDR3 protein: CAISEWNNEQFF. DNA for the CDR3: TGTGCCATCAGTGAGTGGAACAATGAGCAGTTCTTC.

The CDR3 DNA follows: TGTGCCAGCAGCGTAGGTGCGGGCTTGGATACGCAGTATTTT. Translation gives CASSVGAGLDTQYF. This chain joins TRBV9 and TRBJ2-3; D is possibly TRBD2 (5 bases). The CDR3 loop spans 14 amino acids. Germline CDR1 reads SGDLS; CDR2 reads YYNGEE. V lost 0 bases and J 6 bases, leaving 11 bases between the germline ends.

In this sample, this clone turned up once. This sample includes further DNA sequences coding for the same CDR3. This sequence joins TRBV18 and TRBJ2-1; D not resolved. This CDR3 has 14 residues. Germline-derived CDR1 and CDR2 are KGHSH and LQKENI. Trimming took off 3 bases at V and 2 bases at J, with 8 bases between the two ends. CDR3 amino acids: CASSPSAAYNEQFF. The DNA for the CDR3 is TGTGCCAGCTCACCCTCGGCAGCCTACAATGAGCAGTTCTTC. Drawing the rest from reference TRBV18 and TRBJ2-1, the complete variable domain is NAGVMQNPRHLVRRRGQEARLRCSPMKGHSHVYWYRQLPEEGLKFMVYLQKENIIDESGMPKERFSAEFPKEGPSILRIQQVVRGDSAAYFCASSPSAAYNEQFFGPGTRLTVL.

Here the CDR3 DNA reads TGCGCCAGCAGCTTCATAGGCCACCAAGAGACCCAGTACTTC. The encoded protein is CASSFIGHQETQYF. The chain couples TRBV5-1 to TRBJ2-5, with D unresolved. Looked up from germline, CDR1 is SGHRS and CDR2 is YFSETQ. The CDR3 totals 14 residues. The ends were cut back, 2 bases at V and 0 bases at J, with 8 bases in the middle.

This chain links TRBV9 with TRBJ1-1; no firm D call. Per the germline V gene, CDR1 is SGDLS and CDR2 is YYNGEE. Trimming removed 1 base from V and 0 bases from J, with 7 bases in between. CDR3 length: 14 amino acids. CDR3 in amino acids: CASSVQAMNTEAFF. The DNA of the CDR3 is TGTGCCAGCAGCGTACAGGCTATGAACACTGAAGCTTTCTTT.

The sample holds one count of this clone. The chain combines TRBV28 with TRBJ1-2; TRBD1 is a possible D gene (5 bases). This CDR3 is built from 16 residues. With 1 base removed from V and 8 bases from J, the gap between germline ends came to 20 bases. Germline V CDR1 and CDR2: MDHEN, SYDVKM. In nucleotides, the CDR3 is TGTGCCAGCAGTTTATTCAGGGTAGGCCAAGGAGGAGGCTACACCTTC. This codes for CASSLFRVGQGGGYTF.

This clone was seen more than once but under ten times. V is TRBV9 and J is TRBJ1-1; D is uncertain. Trimming left V 3 bases short and J 3 bases short, with 9 bases between. CDR1 is SGDLS, CDR2 YYNGEE, per germline. CDR3 length: 13 residues. Here the CDR3 DNA reads TGTGCCAGCAGCGGAGGATGGGACACTGAAGCTTTCTTT. Translation gives CASSGGWDTEAFF.

In the case of this clone: In the same sample, other DNA sequences code for this CDR3. The V and J genes are TRBV28 and TRBJ2-7; 9 bases are shared with TRBD2. J lost 3 bases, V lost 2 bases, and 5 bases had no gene match. The CDR3 covers 15 residues. Germline values: CDR1 MDHEN, CDR2 SYDVKM. CDR3 sequence: CASSLGAGGLYEQYF. DNA of the CDR3: TGTGCCAGCAGTTTAGGAGCGGGAGGCCTCTACGAGCAGTACTTC. The full variable domain, rest sourced from reference TRBV28 and TRBJ2-7, is DVKVTQSSRYLVKRTGEKVFLECVQDMDHENMFWYRQDPGLGLRLIYFSYDVKMKEKGDIPEGYSVSREKKERFSLILESASTNQTSMYLCASSLGAGGLYEQYFGPGTRLTVT.

The chain employs TRBV18 and TRBJ1-3; D not certain. V lost 1 base and J 1 base, leaving 11 bases between the germline ends. The CDR3 extends over 16 amino acids. Germline CDR1 KGHSH, CDR2 LQKENI. CDR3 in amino acids: CASSPLLDTSGNTIYF. Written as DNA, the CDR3 is TGTGCCAGCTCACCACTGCTGGATACTTCTGGAAACACCATATATTTT.

This chain links TRBV19 with TRBJ2-5, with TRBD2 matching 7 bases. Per the germline V gene, CDR1 is LNHDA and CDR2 is SQIVND (reference sequence). The trim removed 4 bases at V and 1 base at J, leaving 6 bases unmatched. CDR3 length: 15 residues. CDR3 DNA: TGTGCCAGTAGTACGGGGGGTTTGGGCCAAGAGACCCAGTACTTC. This translates into CASSTGGLGQETQYF.

The chain has TRBV20-1 and TRBJ2-5, with unresolved D. From germline, CDR1 is DFQATT and CDR2 SNEGSKA (reference sequence). CDR3 length: 11 residues. The germline V and J ends were trimmed by 2 bases and 5 bases, with 6 bases remaining between them. As DNA, the CDR3 is TGCAGTGCTAGATCCTTCGAGACCCAGTACTTC. Translating it yields CSARSFETQYF.

The table lists this clone with a count of one. The chain is built from TRBV5-1 and TRBJ2-3; no clear D. CDR3 length: 15 residues. Germline values: CDR1 SGHRS, CDR2 YFSETQ. Between the trimmed V and J ends, which lost 4 bases and 1 base, there was a span of 13 bases. The DNA of the CDR3 is TGCGCCAGCAGCGGACCGGGCGCCGGCACAGATACGCAGTATTTT. Residues: CASSGPGAGTDTQYF.

This clone was recorded once. V and J are TRBV7-9 and TRBJ1-2, with 7 bases matching TRBD1. The CDR3 has 14 residues. V trimming: 6 bases; J trimming: 1 base; junction bases outside the gene matches: 5. The V gene's germline CDR1 is SEHNR and CDR2 FQNEAQ (reference sequence). The CDR3 region is CASRPGTVNYGYTF. CDR3 nucleotides: TGTGCCAGCAGACCCGGGACAGTTAACTATGGCTACACCTTC.